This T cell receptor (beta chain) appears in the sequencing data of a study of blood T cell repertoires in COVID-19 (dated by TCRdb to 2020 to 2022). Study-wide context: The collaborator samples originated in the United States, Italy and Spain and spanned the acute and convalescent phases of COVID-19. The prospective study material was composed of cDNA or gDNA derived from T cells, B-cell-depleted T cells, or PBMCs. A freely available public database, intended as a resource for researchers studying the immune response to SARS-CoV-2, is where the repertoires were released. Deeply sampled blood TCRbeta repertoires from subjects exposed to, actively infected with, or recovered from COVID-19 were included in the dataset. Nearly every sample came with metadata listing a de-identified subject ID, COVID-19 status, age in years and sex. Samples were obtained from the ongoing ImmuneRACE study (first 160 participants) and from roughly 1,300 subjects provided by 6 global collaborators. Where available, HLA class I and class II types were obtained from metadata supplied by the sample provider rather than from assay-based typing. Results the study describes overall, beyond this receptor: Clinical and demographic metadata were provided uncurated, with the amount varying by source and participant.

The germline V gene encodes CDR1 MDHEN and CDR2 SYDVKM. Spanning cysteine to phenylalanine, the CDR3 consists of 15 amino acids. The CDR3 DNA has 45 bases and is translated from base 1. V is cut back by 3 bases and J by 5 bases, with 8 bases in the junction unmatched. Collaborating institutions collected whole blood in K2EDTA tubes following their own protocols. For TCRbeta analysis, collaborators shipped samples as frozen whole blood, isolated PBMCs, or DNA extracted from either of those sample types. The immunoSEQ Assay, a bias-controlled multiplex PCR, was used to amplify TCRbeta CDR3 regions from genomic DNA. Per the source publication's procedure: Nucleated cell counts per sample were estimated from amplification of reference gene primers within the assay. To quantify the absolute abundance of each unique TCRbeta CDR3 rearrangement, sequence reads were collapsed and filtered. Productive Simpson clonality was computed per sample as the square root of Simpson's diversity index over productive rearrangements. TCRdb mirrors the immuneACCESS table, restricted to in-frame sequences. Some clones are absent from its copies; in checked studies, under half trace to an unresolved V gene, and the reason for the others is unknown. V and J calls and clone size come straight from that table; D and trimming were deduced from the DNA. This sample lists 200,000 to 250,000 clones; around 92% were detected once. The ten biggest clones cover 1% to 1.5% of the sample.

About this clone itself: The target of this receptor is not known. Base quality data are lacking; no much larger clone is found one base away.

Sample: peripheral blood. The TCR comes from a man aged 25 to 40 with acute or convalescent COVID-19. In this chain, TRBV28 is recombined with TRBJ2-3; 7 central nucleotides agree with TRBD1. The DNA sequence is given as TGTGCCAGCAGTTTTGCGCAGGGGGTGGGAGATACGCAGTATTTT. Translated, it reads CASSFAQGVGDTQYF.